Listed below are T cell receptor beta chains from one sample, sequenced in a study of post-analysis software for immune sequencing data. TCRdb ran MiXCR on the PCR reads and lists one entry per CDR3 protein. The sample has around 150,000 distinct CDR3 sequences, around 34% seen once; the top ten hold 25% to 30%. Source: blood, taken after autologous hematopoietic stem cell transplantation. All receptors come from a girl aged 10 to 17 with multiple sclerosis. The CDR3 runs from the conserved cysteine through the conserved F or W. The D gene is left open where the match is weak. Where a row states a size, it is once, few, many or the class of an expanded clone; other rows omit it.

clone_size	cdr3_length	j_call	v_call	d_call	cdr3_aa	cdr3_nt
few	16	TRBJ2-2	TRBV5-1	NA	CASSSASLPNTGELFF	TGCGCCAGCAGCTCCGCCTCGTTACCGAACACCGGGGAGCTGTTTTTT
few	16	TRBJ1-3	TRBV4-3	NA	CASSQEGDLSGNTIYF	TGCGCCAGCAGCCAAGAGGGGGACCTCTCTGGAAACACCATATATTTT
few	14	TRBJ1-1	TRBV5-1	NA	CASSLWGHGTEAFF	TGCGCCAGCAGCTTGTGGGGGCACGGCACTGAAGCTTTCTTT
NA	16	TRBJ2-7	TRBV20-1	NA	CSARIGMQMGIHEQYF	TGCAGTGCTAGAATCGGTATGCAGATGGGGATCCACGAGCAGTACTTC
few	13	TRBJ2-1	TRBV9	NA	CASSVDDRNEQFF	TGTGCCAGCAGCGTAGACGATCGCAATGAGCAGTTCTTC
few	15	TRBJ2-3	TRBV12-3/TRBV12-4	NA	CASSFLAEGADTQYF	TGTGCCAGCAGTTTTCTAGCGGAGGGGGCAGATACGCAGTATTTT
NA	15	TRBJ2-7	TRBV10-3	TRBD2	CAISDWTSGDNEQYF	TGTGCCATCAGTGATTGGACTAGCGGGGACAATGAGCAGTACTTC
few	14	TRBJ2-3	TRBV24-1	NA	CATSDFRESDTQYF	TGTGCCACCAGTGATTTTAGGGAATCTGATACGCAGTATTTT
NA	13	TRBJ2-1	TRBV29-1	NA	CSVVQSSYNEQFF	TGCAGCGTTGTCCAGAGCTCCTACAATGAGCAGTTCTTC
NA	14	TRBJ1-2	TRBV6-2/TRBV6-3	TRBD1	CASSYGQGASGYTF	TGTGCCAGCAGTTACGGCCAGGGGGCTAGTGGCTACACCTTC
many	16	TRBJ2-1	TRBV5-1	TRBD2	CASSLAQLAGYNEQFF	TGCGCCAGCAGCTTGGCCCAACTAGCGGGGTACAATGAGCAGTTCTTC
NA	12	TRBJ1-2	TRBV28	NA	CASSHGRGRYTF	TGTGCCAGCAGTCACGGGCGGGGCCGCTACACCTTC
NA	13	TRBJ1-2	TRBV12-3/TRBV12-4	NA	CASSPSQGSGCTF	TGTGCCAGCAGCCCAAGTCAAGGGTCCGGCTGCACCTTC
few	13	TRBJ1-2	TRBV7-9	NA	CASSGGQDYGYTF	TGTGCCAGCAGCGGGGGGCAGGATTATGGCTACACCTTC
NA	14	TRBJ2-1	TRBV27	NA	CASSFATRTNEQFF	TGTGCCAGCAGTTTCGCGACTAGGACCAATGAGCAGTTCTTC
NA	15	TRBJ2-7	TRBV4-3	TRBD2	CASSLRSGSGYEQYF	TGCGCCAGCAGCCTACGTAGCGGGAGCGGCTACGAGCAGTACTTC
few	13	TRBJ2-7	TRBV20-1	NA	CSATRDGSYEQYF	TGCAGTGCTACCCGGGACGGCTCCTACGAGCAGTACTTC
NA	14	TRBJ2-7	TRBV10-1	TRBD1	CASSGGGGEYEQYF	TGCGCCAGCAGTGGAGGGGGCGGTGAGTACGAGCAGTACTTC
few	17	TRBJ2-1	TRBV29-1	TRBD1	CSVTGTGEIGSYNEQFF	TGCAGCGTGACAGGGACAGGGGAAATAGGCTCCTACAATGAGCAGTTCTTC
few	11	TRBJ2-1	TRBV20-1	NA	CSARSYNEQFF	TGCAGTGCTAGGTCGTACAATGAGCAGTTCTTC
few	12	TRBJ2-3	TRBV20-1	NA	CSARGQFRTQYF	TGCAGTGCTCGGGGACAATTCAGAACGCAGTATTTT
NA	14	TRBJ2-1	TRBV28	TRBD1	CAGSPPRGYNEQFF	TGTGCCGGCAGTCCCCCCAGGGGGTACAATGAGCAGTTCTTC
NA	16	TRBJ2-7	TRBV12-3/TRBV12-4	NA	CASSLQLAQSSYEQYF	TGTGCCAGCAGCCTTCAGCTAGCGCAAAGCTCCTACGAGCAGTACTTC
NA	15	TRBJ2-1	TRBV12-5	TRBD2	CASGFLAPGGREQFF	TGTGCTAGTGGTTTCCTCGCCCCGGGAGGAAGGGAGCAGTTCTTC
many	15	TRBJ1-1	TRBV6-6	TRBD1	CASSELDRGSTEAFF	TGTGCCAGCAGTGAGCTAGACAGGGGGAGCACTGAAGCTTTCTTT
many	16	TRBJ2-1	TRBV20-1	TRBD2	CSARPPIGLAGNEQFF	TGCAGTGCTAGACCCCCAATCGGACTAGCGGGCAATGAGCAGTTCTTC
NA	13	TRBJ2-1	TRBV29-1	NA	CSVRRETTHEQFF	TGCAGCGTCCGCCGAGAGACAACACATGAGCAGTTCTTC
few	15	TRBJ1-2	TRBV10-3	NA	CAIAFHAETNYGYTF	TGTGCCATCGCCTTTCACGCAGAAACTAACTATGGCTACACCTTC
many	15	TRBJ2-3	TRBV20-1	TRBD2	CSGRLAGTSTDTQYF	TGCAGTGGACGACTAGCGGGTACTAGCACAGATACGCAGTATTTT
few	16	TRBJ2-2	TRBV7-3	TRBD2	CASSLAGGRPTGELFF	TGTGCCAGCAGCTTAGCGGGAGGTCGCCCCACCGGGGAGCTGTTTTTT
NA	18	TRBJ2-3	TRBV20-1	TRBD2	CSAARGTSGPPSTDAQYF	TGCAGTGCCGCTCGAGGGACTAGCGGGCCTCCTAGCACAGATGCGCAGTATTTT
NA	18	TRBJ1-4	TRBV6-5	NA	CASSYSGRGNSFREKLFF	TGTGCCAGCAGTTACTCGGGGCGCGGCAACAGCTTTAGAGAAAAACTGTTTTTT
NA	16	TRBJ1-4	TRBV7-2	TRBD1	CASSFDSRDRVGKLFF	TGTGCCAGCAGCTTCGACTCCCGGGACAGGGTCGGAAAACTGTTTTTT
few	12	TRBJ2-7	TRBV30	NA	CAWSTGFDEQYF	TGTGCCTGGAGCACAGGGTTCGACGAGCAGTACTTC
few	14	TRBJ2-5	TRBV20-1	TRBD1	CSARAGQRQETQYF	TGCAGTGCTAGAGCGGGACAGCGGCAAGAGACCCAGTACTTC
few	16	TRBJ2-7	TRBV18	NA	CASSPPWTAGSYEQYF	TGTGCCAGCTCACCACCGTGGACGGCGGGTTCCTACGAGCAGTACTTC
NA	15	TRBJ2-7	TRBV12-3/TRBV12-4	TRBD1	CASRETGVGNYEQYF	TGTGCCAGCAGAGAGACAGGGGTTGGGAACTACGAGCAGTACTTC
NA	14	TRBJ2-7	TRBV18	NA	CASSPSPILYEQYF	TGTGCCAGCTCACCCAGCCCGATTCTCTACGAGCAGTACTTC
NA	15	TRBJ1-5	TRBV19	NA	CASTMYGPSNQPQHF	TGTGCCAGTACCATGTACGGGCCGAGCAATCAGCCCCAGCATTTT
many	14	TRBJ2-3	TRBV12-3/TRBV12-4	NA	CASSLLLSTDTQYF	TGTGCCAGCAGTTTACTCCTCTCCACAGATACGCAGTATTTT
many	13	TRBJ2-5	TRBV20-1	TRBD2	CSAHLAGEKTQYF	TGCAGTGCTCACCTAGCGGGAGAAAAGACCCAGTACTTC
many	15	TRBJ1-6	TRBV7-8	NA	CASSPSQGTWSPLHF	TGTGCCAGCAGCCCCTCACAGGGTACATGGTCACCCCTCCACTTT
few	13	TRBJ1-2	TRBV28	NA	CASSLAAMSGYTF	TGTGCCAGCAGTTTAGCTGCTATGTCTGGCTACACCTTC
few	18	TRBJ2-7	TRBV27	TRBD1	CASSGRRVRGLKGGEQYF	TGTGCCAGCAGTGGACGCCGGGTCAGGGGGCTCAAAGGCGGCGAGCAGTACTTC
NA	9	TRBJ2-7	TRBV10-3	NA	CAIPYEQYF	TGTGCCATCCCCTACGAGCAGTACTTC
many	15	TRBJ1-5	TRBV12-3/TRBV12-4	NA	CASSQRTISNQPQHF	TGTGCCAGCAGTCAACGGACTATTAGCAATCAGCCCCAGCATTTT
NA	16	TRBJ2-3	TRBV7-3	NA	CASSLTAGSITDTQYF	TGTGCCAGCAGCTTAACGGCAGGGTCGATCACAGATACGCAGTATTTT
NA	15	TRBJ1-2	TRBV4-1	NA	CASSQEPNLNYGYTF	TGCGCCAGCAGCCAAGAACCAAACCTTAACTATGGCTACACCTTC
many	17	TRBJ2-3	TRBV6-5	TRBD2	CASSTTGTSGSGDTQYF	TGTGCCAGCAGTACTACCGGGACTAGCGGGAGCGGAGATACGCAGTATTTT
many	15	TRBJ2-1	TRBV29-1	TRBD1	CSVEDPQGVYNEQFF	TGCAGCGTTGAAGATCCACAGGGGGTATACAATGAGCAGTTCTTC
few	15	TRBJ2-3	TRBV6-5	NA	CASSYRLPSTDTQYF	TGTGCCAGCAGTTATCGACTTCCTAGCACAGATACGCAGTATTTT
NA	15	TRBJ2-1	TRBV7-3	NA	CASSLSSGLHNEQFF	TGTGCCAGCAGCTTAAGCTCGGGACTCCACAATGAGCAGTTCTTC
NA	15	TRBJ2-1	TRBV6-5	NA	CASSYRGPPVDEQFF	TGTGCCAGCAGTTACAGGGGACCCCCGGTGGATGAGCAGTTCTTC
many	15	TRBJ2-7	TRBV14	TRBD2	CASSLQGLAGSEQYF	TGTGCCAGCAGCCTTCAGGGACTAGCGGGATCCGAGCAGTACTTC
few	15	TRBJ2-7	TRBV27	NA	CASSLRGYSYDEQYF	TGTGCCAGCAGTTTGAGGGGCTACTCGTACGACGAGCAGTACTTC
NA	15	TRBJ2-3	TRBV14	NA	CASSQVSRSADTQYF	TGTGCCAGCAGCCAAGTATCGCGCTCCGCAGATACGCAGTATTTT
NA	13	TRBJ2-2	TRBV5-1	NA	CASSGLGSGELFF	TGCGCCAGCTCAGGGCTGGGTAGCGGGGAGCTGTTTTTT